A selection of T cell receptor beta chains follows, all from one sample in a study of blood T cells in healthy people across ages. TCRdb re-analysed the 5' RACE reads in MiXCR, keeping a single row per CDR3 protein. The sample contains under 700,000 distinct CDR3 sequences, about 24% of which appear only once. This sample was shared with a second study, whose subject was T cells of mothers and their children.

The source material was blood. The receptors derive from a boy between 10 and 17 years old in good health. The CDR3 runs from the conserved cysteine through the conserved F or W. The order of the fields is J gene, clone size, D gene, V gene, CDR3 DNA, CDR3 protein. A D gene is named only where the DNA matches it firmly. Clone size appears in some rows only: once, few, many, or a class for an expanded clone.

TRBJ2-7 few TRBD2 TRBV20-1 TGCAGTGCCACCGGGGGGGGGAAGTACGAGCAGTACTTC CSATGGGKYEQYF
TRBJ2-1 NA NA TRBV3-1 TGTGCCAGCAGCCCGGGGGAGACCTGGGCATACAATGAGCAGTTCTTC CASSPGETWAYNEQFF
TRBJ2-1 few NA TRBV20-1 TGCAGTGCTAGAGATGCGCGGGACCGGCCCTGGGACTACAATGAGCAGTTCTTC CSARDARDRPWDYNEQFF
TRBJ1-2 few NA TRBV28 TGTGCCAGCAGTTTGCTCCGGAGGTCGAACTATGGCTACACCTTC CASSLLRRSNYGYTF
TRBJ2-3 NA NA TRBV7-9 TGTGCCAGCAGCTCGCTTAGTGACACGCAGTATTTT CASSSLSDTQYF
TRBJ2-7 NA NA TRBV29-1 TGCAGCGTTGAGGCCAGGCCCTACGAGCAGTACTTC CSVEARPYEQYF
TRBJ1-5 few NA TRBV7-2 TGTGCCAGCAGCTTAGAGCGGACCCGAGATCAGCCCCAGCATTTT CASSLERTRDQPQHF
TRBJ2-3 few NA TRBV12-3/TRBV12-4 TGTGCCAGCAGTTTAGTATCCCTAGCTAGCACAGATACGCAGTATTTT CASSLVSLASTDTQYF
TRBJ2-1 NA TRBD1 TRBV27 TGTGCCAGCGGTTTATCCGCAGGACAGGGTGTCGGTGAGCAGTTCTTC CASGLSAGQGVGEQFF
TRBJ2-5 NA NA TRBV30 TGTGCCTGGAGTGTACGGTTTGGAGAGACCCAGTACTTC CAWSVRFGETQYF
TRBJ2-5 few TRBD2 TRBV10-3 TGTGCCATCAGCGACCCCCTACTAGCGGGAGTGGAGACCCAGTACTTC CAISDPLLAGVETQYF
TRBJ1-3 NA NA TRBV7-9 TGTGCCAGCAGCTTAGTTAGGGCGGTTGGAAACACCATATATTTT CASSLVRAVGNTIYF
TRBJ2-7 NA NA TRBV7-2 TGTGCCAGCAGCTTAGAAGGCAGCAGGGCCTACGAGCAGTACTTC CASSLEGSRAYEQYF
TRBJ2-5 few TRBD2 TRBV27 TGTGCCAGCAGTTTGGGCACTAGCGGACGACGGGAGACCCAGTACTTC CASSLGTSGRRETQYF
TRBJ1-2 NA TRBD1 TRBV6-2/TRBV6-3 TGTGCCAGCAGACTGACAGGGGCGGCATTGAGTGGCTACACCTTC CASRLTGAALSGYTF
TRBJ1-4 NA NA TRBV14 TGTGCCAGCAGCCACACTCGCAGAGCTAGTGCAACTAATAAAAAACTGTTTTTT CASSHTRRASATNKKLFF
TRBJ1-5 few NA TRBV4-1 TGCGCCAGCAGCCAAGTAGGCCTGAATCAGCCCCAGCATTTT CASSQVGLNQPQHF
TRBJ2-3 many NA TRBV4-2 TGTGCCAGCAGCCAAGATCCTCTTCTCCGTCTAGCCCACACAGATACGCAGTATTTT CASSQDPLLRLAHTDTQYF
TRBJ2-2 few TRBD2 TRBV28 TGTGCCAGCATTCCGGGACTAGCGGACACCGGGGAGCTGTTTTTT CASIPGLADTGELFF
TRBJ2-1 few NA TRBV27 TGTGCCAGTTCGAGTTATTCGGTGGATGAGCAGTTCTTC CASSSYSVDEQFF
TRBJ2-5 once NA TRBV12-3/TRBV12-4 TGTGCCACCGCTGGTGGGGGCCAAGAGACCCAGTACTTC CATAGGGQETQYF
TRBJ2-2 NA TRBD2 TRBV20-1 TGCAGTGCCTCCCCCGGTTTGGGGGGGTCTAACACCGGGGAGCTGTTTTTT CSASPGLGGSNTGELFF
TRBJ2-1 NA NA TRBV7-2 TGTGCCAGCAGCTTAGGTCGGGGTATGGAGCAGTTCTTC CASSLGRGMEQFF
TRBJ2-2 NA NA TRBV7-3 TGTGCCAGCAGCTTACAGGGAATCAACACCGGGGAGCTGTTTTTT CASSLQGINTGELFF
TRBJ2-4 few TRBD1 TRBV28 TGTGCCAGCAGTTCCTCAAATGGGGACAGCCTAGCCAAAAACATTCAGTACTTC CASSSSNGDSLAKNIQYF
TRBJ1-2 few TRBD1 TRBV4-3 TGCGCCAGCAGCCAAGATAGAACAGGGGGGGGGGCAGAAGGCTACACCTTC CASSQDRTGGGAEGYTF
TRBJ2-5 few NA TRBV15 TGTGCCACCAGCAGATTCCAAGAGACCCAGTACTTC CATSRFQETQYF
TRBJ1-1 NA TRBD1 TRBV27 TGTGCCAGCAGTTTCGCAGGGGGCCCCCCCACTGAAGCTTTCTTT CASSFAGGPPTEAFF
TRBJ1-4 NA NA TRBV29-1 TGCAGCGCCCGAAGGGCGGATAATGAAAAACTGTTTTTT CSARRADNEKLFF
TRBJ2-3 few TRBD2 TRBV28 TGTGCCAGCAGCCTAACTAGCGGGTCAGATACGCAGTATTTT CASSLTSGSDTQYF
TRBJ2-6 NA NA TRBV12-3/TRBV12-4 TGTGCCAGCAGTTTAGAGGCAGGCCCGGGGGCCAACGTCCTGACTTTC CASSLEAGPGANVLTF
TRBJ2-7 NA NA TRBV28 TGTGCCAGCAGTTCCTCCGACATTGACACCTACGAGCAGTACTTC CASSSSDIDTYEQYF
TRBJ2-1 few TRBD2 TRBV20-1 TGCAGTGCTACTAGCGGGAGCCGCTCCTACAATGAGCAGTTCTTC CSATSGSRSYNEQFF
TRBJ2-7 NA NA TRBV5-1 TGCGCCAGCAGCCCGACCGGGACGGATTTCTACGAGCAGTACTTC CASSPTGTDFYEQYF
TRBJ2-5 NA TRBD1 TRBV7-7 TGTGCTAGCAGCTTAAATCCGGGACAGGGGACTTCAGAGACCCAGTACTTC CASSLNPGQGTSETQYF
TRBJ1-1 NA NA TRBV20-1 TGCAGTGCTAGTTTGGCAGCTGAAGCTTTCTTT CSASLAAEAFF
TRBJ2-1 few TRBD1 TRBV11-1 TGTGCCAGCAGCCGCACCGGGACAGGGACTTACAATGAGCAGTTCTTC CASSRTGTGTYNEQFF
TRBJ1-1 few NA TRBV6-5 TGTGCCAGCAGTTATTGGCAGAACACTGAAGCTTTCTTT CASSYWQNTEAFF
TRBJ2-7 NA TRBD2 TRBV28 TGTGCCAGCAGTTTATTCCCGGGAGGCGAGCAGTACTTC CASSLFPGGEQYF
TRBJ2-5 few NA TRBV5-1 TGCGCCAGCAGCTTGGGCTTTGACCAAGAGACCCAGTACTTC CASSLGFDQETQYF